This TCR beta chain appears in the sequencing data of a study of cytotoxic CD8 clonotypes in ibrutinib-treated CLL. About this clone itself: Antigen unknown.

As input for TCR beta libraries, about 2 micrograms of genomic DNA came from cryopreserved PBMCs. The V end was cut by 0 bases, the J end by 1 base, with 10 bases between. CDR1 SGDLS and CDR2 YYNGEE come from the germline V gene. The length of the CDR3 is 15 residues. Overall study findings and caveats: Ibrutinib response saw clonality rise, and progression saw it return toward baseline.

Sequencing sought depths of 1 in 200,000 to 1 in 1 million T cells. Data came from immunoSEQ multiplex PCR; TCRdb stores just in-frame clones and leaves some out. The sample has approximately 320,000 clones, roughly 67% seen once. The clonotype was recovered from a human donor with chronic lymphocytic leukemia. This material consisted of PBMCs, taken after 36 months of ibrutinib treatment. The chain carries TRBV9 and TRBJ2-5, with no clear D. The CDR3 here is CASSVEGTIQETQYF. CDR3 bases: TGTGCCAGCAGCGTAGAAGGCACGATCCAAGAGACCCAGTACTTC.